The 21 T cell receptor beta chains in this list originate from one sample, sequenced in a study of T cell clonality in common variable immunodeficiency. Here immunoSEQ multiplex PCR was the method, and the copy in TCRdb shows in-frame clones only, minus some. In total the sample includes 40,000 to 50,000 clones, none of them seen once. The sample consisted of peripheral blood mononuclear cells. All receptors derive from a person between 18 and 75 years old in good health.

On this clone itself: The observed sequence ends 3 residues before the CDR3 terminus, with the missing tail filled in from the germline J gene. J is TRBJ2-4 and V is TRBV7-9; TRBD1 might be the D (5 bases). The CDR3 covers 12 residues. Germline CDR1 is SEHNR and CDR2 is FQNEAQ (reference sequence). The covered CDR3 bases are TGTGCCAGCAGCCTAGACATAAGGGGT. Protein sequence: CASSLDIRG. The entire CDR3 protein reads CASSLDIRGQYF.

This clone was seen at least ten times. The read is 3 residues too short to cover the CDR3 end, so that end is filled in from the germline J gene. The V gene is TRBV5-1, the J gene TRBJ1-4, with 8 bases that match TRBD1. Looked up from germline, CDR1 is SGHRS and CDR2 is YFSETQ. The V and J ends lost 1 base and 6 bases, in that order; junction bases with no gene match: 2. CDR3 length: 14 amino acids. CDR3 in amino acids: CASSLQGADEKLFF. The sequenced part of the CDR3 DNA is TGCGCCAGCAGCTTGCAGGGGGCGGATGAAAAA. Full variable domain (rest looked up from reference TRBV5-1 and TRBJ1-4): KAGVTQTPRYLIKTRGQQVTLSCSPISGHRSVSWYQQTPGQGLQFLFEYFSETQRNKGNFPGRFSGRQFSNSRSEMNVSTLELGDSALYLCASSLQGADEKLFFGSGTQLSVL.

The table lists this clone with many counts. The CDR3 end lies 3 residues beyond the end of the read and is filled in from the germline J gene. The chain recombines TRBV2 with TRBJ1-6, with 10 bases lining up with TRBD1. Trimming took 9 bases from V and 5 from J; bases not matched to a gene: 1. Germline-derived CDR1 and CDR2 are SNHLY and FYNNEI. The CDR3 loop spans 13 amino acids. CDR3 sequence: CARTGGDNSPLHF. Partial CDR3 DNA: TGTGCCAGGACAGGGGGCGATAATTCACCC.

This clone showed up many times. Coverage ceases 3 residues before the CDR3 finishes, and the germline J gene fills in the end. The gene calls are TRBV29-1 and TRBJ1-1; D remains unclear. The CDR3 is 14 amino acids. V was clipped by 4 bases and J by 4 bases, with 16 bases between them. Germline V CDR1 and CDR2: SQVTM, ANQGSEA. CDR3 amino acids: CSVVQGQVSTEAFF. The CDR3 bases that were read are TGCAGCGTTGTCCAAGGGCAGGTATCCACTGAA.

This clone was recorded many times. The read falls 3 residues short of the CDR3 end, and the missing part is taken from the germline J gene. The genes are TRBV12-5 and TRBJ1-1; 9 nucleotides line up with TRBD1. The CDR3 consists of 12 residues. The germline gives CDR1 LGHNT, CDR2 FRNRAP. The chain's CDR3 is CASGLDRGLAFF. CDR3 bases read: TGTGCTAGTGGTTTGGACAGGGGGCTA.

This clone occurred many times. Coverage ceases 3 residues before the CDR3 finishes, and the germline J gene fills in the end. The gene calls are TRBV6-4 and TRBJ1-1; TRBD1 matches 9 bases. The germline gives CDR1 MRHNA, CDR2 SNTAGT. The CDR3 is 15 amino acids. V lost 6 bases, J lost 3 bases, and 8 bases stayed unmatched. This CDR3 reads CASRNRGRWDTEAFF. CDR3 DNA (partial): TGTGCCAGCAGGAACAGGGGGCGTTGGGACACTGAA.

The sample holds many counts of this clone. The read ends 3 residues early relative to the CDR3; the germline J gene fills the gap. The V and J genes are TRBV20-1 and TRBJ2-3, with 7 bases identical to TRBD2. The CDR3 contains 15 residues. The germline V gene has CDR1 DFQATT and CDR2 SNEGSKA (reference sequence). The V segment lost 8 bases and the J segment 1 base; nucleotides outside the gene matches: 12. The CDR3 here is CSRGGTSAGTDTQYF. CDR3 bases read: TGCAGTAGGGGTGGAACTAGCGCCGGCACAGATACG.

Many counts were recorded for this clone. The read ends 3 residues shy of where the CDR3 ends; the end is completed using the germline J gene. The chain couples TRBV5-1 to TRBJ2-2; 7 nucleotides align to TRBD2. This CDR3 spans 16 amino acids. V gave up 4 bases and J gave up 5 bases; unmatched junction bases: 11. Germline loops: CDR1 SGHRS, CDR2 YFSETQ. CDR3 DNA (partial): TGCGCCAGCAGCCCATCGGGCAGCGGGGAAACCGGGGAG. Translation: CASSPSGSGETGE. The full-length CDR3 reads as CASSPSGSGETGELFF. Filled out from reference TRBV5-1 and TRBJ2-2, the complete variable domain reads KAGVTQTPRYLIKTRGQQVTLSCSPISGHRSVSWYQQTPGQGLQFLFEYFSETQRNKGNFPGRFSGRQFSNSRSEMNVSTLELGDSALYLCASSPSGSGETGELFFGEGSRLTVL.

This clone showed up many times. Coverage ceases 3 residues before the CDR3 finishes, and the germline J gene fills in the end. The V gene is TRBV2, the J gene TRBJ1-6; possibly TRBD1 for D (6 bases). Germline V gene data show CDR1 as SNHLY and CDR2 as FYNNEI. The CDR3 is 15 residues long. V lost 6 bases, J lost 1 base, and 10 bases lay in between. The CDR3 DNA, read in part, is TGTGCCAGCAGCCAACAGGGTTCCTATAATTCACCC. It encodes CASSQQGSYNSP. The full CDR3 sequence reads CASSQQGSYNSPLHF.

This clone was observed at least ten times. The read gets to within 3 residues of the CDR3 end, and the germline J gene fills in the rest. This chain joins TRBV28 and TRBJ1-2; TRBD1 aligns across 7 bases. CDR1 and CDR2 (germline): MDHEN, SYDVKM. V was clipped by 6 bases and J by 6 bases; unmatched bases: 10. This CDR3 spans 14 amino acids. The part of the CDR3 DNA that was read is TGTGCCAGCAGCCCTCGTGGGAGGGGGCATGGC. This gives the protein CASSPRGRGHG. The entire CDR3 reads CASSPRGRGHGYTF.

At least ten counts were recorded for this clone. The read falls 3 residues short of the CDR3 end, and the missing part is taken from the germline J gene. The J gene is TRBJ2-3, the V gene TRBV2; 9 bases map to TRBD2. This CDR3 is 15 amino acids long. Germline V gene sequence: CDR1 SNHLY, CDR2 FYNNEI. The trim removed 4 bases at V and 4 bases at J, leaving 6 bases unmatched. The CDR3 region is CASSALAGFADTQYF. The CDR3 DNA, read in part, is TGTGCCAGCAGTGCTCTAGCGGGGTTTGCAGATACG.

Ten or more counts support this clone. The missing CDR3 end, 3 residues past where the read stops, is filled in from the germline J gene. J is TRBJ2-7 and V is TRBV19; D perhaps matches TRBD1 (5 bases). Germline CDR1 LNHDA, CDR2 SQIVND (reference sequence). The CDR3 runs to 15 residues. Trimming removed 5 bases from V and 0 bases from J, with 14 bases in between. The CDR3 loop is CASSEQVLSSYEQYF. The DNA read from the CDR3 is TGTGCCAGTAGTGAACAGGTTCTTAGCTCCTACGAG.

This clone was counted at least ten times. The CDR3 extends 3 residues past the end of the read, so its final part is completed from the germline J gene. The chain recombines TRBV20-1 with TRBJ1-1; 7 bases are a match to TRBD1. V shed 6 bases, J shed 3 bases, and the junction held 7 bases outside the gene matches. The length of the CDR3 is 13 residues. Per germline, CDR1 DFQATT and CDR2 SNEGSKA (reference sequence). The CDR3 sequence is CSAAGGQYTEAFF. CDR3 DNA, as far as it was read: TGCAGTGCCGCCGGGGGACAGTACACTGAA.

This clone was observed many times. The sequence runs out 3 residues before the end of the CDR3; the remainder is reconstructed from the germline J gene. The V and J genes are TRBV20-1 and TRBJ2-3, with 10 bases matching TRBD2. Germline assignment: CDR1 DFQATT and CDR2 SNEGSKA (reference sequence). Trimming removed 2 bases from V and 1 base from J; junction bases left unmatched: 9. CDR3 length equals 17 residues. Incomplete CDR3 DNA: TGCAGTGCTAGACTAGCGGGGGCCGTGTTTCGCACAGATACG. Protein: CSARLAGAVFRTDT. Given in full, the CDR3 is CSARLAGAVFRTDTQYF.

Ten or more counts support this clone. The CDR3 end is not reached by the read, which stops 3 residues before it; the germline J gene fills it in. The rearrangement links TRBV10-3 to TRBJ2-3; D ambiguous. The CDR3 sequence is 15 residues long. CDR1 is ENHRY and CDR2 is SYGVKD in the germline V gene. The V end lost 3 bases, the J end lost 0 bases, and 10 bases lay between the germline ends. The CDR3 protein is CAISEVATSTDTQYF. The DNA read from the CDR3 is TGTGCCATCAGTGAAGTCGCGACTAGCACAGATACG.

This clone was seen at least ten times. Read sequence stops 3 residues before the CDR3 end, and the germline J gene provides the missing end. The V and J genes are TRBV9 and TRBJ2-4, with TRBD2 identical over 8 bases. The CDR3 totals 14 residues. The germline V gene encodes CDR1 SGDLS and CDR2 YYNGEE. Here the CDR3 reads CASSPSPAGEPQYF. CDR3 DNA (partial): TGTGCCAGCAGCCCCAGTCCAGCGGGGGAACCT.

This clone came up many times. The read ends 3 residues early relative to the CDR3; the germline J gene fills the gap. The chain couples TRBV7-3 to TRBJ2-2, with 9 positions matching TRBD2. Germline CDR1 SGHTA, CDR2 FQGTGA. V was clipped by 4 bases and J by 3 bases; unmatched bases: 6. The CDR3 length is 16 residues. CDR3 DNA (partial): TGTGCCAGCAGCTCCTTGACTAGCGGTTACACCGGGGAG. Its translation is CASSSLTSGYTGE. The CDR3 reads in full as CASSSLTSGYTGELFF.

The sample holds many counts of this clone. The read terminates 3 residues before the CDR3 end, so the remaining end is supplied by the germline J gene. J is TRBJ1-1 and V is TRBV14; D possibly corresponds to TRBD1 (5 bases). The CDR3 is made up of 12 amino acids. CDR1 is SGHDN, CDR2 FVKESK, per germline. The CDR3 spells CASSQVKGLAFF. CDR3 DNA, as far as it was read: TGTGCCAGCAGCCAAGTCAAGGGGCTG.

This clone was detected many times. CDR3 sequence reads: CSARDQGHSIRRYTF. The DNA read from the CDR3 is TGCAGTGCTAGAGATCAAGGGCACTCAATTCGGCGT. The J gene is TRBJ1-2, the V gene TRBV20-1; D not certain. The read gets to within 3 residues of the CDR3 end, and the germline J gene fills in the rest. The CDR3 covers 15 residues. Germline V gene data show CDR1 as DFQATT and CDR2 as SNEGSKA (reference sequence).

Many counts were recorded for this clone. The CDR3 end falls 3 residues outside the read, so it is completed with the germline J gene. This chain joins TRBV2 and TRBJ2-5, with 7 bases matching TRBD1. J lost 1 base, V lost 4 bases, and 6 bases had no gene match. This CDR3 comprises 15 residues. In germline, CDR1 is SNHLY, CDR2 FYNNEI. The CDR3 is CASSGSGQSQETQYF. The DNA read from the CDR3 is TGTGCCAGCAGTGGGTCGGGACAGTCCCAAGAGACC. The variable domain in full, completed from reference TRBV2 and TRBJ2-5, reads EPEVTQTPSHQVTQMGQEVILRCVPISNHLYFYWYRQILGQKVEFLVSFYNNEISEKSEIFDDQFSVERPDGSNFTLKIRSTKLEDSAMYFCASSGSGQSQETQYFGPGTRLLVL.

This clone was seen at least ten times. The covered CDR3 bases are TGCAGTGCTAGAGGGGCAGGGGTTCATGGC. Protein: CSARGAGVHG. The CDR3 in full is CSARGAGVHGYTF. V and J are TRBV20-1 and TRBJ1-2; tentative D call: TRBD1 (6 bases). The read gets to within 3 residues of the CDR3 end, and the germline J gene fills in the rest. Trimming removed 1 base at V and 6 bases at J, with 12 bases between. Germline CDR1 DFQATT, CDR2 SNEGSKA (reference sequence). This CDR3 is 13 amino acids long.